The clone carrying this T cell receptor beta chain has ten or more counts. Antigen: not known. From the multiplex PCR reads, TCRdb called clonotypes with MiXCR, one entry per CDR3 protein. The sample contains some 230,000 distinct CDR3 sequences, 34% of which appear only once. The lymph nodes were axillary draining lymph nodes from breast cancer patients. The sample comes from a study of breast tumors, draining lymph nodes, adjacent tissues. General study findings and limits: That most tumor T cells come from lymph nodes remained unproven. Luminal-like breast cancer showed significantly greater tumor-nontumor repertoire similarity than basal-like breast cancer did. Data fit most tumor T cells coming from lymph node, expanding in tumor.

This CDR3 contains 16 residues. V was cut by 6 bases and J by 6 bases, with 22 bases left in between. Sequenced sample: axillary lymph node tissue. The chain recombines TRBV12-3 or TRBV12-4 with TRBJ2-3; D might be TRBD1 (7 bases). The sequence came from a female donor with breast cancer. Some clones in this sample may be carry-over from other donors' samples. This CDR3 is CASSSPGGKGADTQYF. As DNA, the CDR3 is TGTGCCAGCAGCTCGCCTGGGGGGAAGGGGGCGGATACGCAGTATTTT.